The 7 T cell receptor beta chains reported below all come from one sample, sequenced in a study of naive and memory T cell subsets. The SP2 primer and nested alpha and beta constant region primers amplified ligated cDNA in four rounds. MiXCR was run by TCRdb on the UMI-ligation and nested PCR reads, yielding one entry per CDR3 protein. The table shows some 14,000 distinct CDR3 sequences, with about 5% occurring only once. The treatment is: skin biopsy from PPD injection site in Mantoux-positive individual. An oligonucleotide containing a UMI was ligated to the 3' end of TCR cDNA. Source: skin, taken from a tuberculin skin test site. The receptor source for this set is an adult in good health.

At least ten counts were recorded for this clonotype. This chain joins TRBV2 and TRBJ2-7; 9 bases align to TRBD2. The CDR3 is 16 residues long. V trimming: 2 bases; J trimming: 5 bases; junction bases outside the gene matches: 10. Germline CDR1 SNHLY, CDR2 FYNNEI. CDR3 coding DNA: TGTGCCAGCAGTGAAAGGAAAGGCGGGGGGGTACACGAGCAGTACTTC. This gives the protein CASSERKGGGVHEQYF.

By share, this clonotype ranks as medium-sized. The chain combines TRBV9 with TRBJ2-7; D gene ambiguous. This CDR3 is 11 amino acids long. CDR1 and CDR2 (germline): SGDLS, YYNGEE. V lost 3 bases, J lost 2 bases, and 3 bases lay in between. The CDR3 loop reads CASSATYEQYF. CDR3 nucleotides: TGTGCCAGCAGCGCGACCTACGAGCAGTACTTC. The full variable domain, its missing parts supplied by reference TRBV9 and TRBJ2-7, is DSGVTQTPKHLITATGQRVTLRCSPRSGDLSVYWYQQSLDQGLQFLIQYYNGEERAKGNILERFSAQQFPDLHSELNLSSLELGDSALYFCASSATYEQYFGPGTRLTVT.

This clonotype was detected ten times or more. The CDR3 sequence: CACIRQWNQPQHF. The CDR3 DNA reads as TGTGCCTGTATTAGGCAGTGGAATCAGCCCCAGCATTTT. The chain couples TRBV2 to TRBJ1-5, with D unclear. Germline V lookup: CDR1 SNHLY, CDR2 FYNNEI. This CDR3 region has 13 residues. Trimming took off 11 bases at V and 4 bases at J, with 15 bases between the two ends.

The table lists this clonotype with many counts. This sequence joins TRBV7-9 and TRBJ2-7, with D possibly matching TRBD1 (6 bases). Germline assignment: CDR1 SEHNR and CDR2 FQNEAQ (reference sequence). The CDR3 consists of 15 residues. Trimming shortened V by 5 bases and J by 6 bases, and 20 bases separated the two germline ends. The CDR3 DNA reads TGTGCCAGCAGCCAGACCTACTCAGGGGCGGTCGAGCAGTACTTC. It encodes CASSQTYSGAVEQYF.

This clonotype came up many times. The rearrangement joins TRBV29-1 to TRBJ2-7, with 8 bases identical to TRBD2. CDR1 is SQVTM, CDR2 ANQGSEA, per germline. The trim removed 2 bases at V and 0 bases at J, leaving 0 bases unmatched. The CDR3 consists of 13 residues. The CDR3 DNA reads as TGCAGCGTTGAAAGCGGGAGCTCCTACGAGCAGTACTTC. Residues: CSVESGSSYEQYF.

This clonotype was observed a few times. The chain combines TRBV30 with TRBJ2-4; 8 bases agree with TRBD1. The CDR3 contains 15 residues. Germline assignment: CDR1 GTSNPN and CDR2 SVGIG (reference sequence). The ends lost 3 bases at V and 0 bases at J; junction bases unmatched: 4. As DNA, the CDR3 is TGTGCCTGGAGGACAGGGGTAGGAGCCAAAAACATTCAGTACTTC. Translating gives CAWRTGVGAKNIQYF.

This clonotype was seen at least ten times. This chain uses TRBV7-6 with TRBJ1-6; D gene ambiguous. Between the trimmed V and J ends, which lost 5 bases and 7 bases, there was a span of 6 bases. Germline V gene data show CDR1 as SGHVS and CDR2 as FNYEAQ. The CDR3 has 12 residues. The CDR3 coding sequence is TGTGCCAGCAGCACCGCCAATTCACCCCTCCACTTT. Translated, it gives CASSTANSPLHF.